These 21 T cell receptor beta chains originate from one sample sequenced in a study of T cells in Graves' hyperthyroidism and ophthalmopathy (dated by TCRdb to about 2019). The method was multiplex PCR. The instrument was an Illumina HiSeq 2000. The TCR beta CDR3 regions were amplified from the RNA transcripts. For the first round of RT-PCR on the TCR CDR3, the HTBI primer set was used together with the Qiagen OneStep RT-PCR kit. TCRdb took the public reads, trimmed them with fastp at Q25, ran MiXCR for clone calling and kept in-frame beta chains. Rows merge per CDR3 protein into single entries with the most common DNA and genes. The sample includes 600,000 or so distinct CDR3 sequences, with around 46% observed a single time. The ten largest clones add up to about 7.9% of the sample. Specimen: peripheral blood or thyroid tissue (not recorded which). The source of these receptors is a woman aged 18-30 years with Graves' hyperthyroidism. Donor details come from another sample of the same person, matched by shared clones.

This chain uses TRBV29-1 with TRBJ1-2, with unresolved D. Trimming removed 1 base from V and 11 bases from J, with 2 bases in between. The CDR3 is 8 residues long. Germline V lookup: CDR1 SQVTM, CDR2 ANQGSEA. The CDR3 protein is CSVEVYTF. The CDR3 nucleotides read TGCAGCGTTGAAGTTTACACCTTC.

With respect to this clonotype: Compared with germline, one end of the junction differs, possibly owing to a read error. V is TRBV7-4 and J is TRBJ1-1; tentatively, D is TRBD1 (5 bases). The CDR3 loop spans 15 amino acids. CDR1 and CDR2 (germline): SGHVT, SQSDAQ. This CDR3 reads CASTHGVRRQTEALF. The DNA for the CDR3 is TGTGCCAGCACCCACGGAGTAAGGAGACAGACTGAAGCTCTCTTT.

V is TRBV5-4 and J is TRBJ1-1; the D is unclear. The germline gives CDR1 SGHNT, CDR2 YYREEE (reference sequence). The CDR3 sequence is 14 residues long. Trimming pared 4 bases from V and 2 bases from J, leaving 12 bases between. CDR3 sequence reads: CASSPPPVNTEAFF. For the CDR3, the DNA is TGTGCCAGCAGCCCGCCCCCTGTTAACACTGAAGCTTTCTTT.

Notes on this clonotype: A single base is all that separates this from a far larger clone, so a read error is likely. Here the CDR3 reads CASSALYEQHF. CDR3 bases: TGTGCCAGCAGCGCACTCTACGAGCAGCACTTC. The chain carries TRBV11-2 and TRBJ2-7; the D is unclear. The CDR3 is made up of 11 amino acids. The V gene's germline CDR1 is SGHAT and CDR2 FQNNGV.

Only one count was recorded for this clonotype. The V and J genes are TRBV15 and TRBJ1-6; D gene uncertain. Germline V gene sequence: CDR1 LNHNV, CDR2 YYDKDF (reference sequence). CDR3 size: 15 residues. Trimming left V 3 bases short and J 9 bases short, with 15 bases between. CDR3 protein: CATSSLEGVGSPLHF. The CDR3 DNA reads TGTGCCACCAGCAGCTTAGAGGGAGTCGGTTCACCCCTCCACTTT.

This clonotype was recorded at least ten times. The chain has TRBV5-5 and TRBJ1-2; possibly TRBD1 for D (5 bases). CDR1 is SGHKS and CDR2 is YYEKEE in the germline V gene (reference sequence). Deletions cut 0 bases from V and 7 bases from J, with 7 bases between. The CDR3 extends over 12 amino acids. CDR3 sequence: CASSLGQSGYTF. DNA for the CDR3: TGTGCCAGCAGCTTGGGACAGAGTGGCTACACCTTC. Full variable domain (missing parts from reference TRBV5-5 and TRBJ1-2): DAGVTQSPTHLIKTRGQQVTLRCSPISGHKSVSWYQQVLGQGPQFIFQYYEKEERGRGNFPDRFSARQFPNYSSELNVNALLLGDSALYLCASSLGQSGYTFGSGTRLTVV.

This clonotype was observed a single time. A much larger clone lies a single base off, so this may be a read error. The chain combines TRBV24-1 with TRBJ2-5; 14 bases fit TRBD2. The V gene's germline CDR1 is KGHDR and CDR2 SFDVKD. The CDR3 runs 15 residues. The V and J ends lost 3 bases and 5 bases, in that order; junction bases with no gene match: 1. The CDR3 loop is CATSDRTSGRETQYF. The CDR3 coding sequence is TGTGCCACCAGTGATAGGACTAGCGGGAGGGAGACCCAGTACTTC.

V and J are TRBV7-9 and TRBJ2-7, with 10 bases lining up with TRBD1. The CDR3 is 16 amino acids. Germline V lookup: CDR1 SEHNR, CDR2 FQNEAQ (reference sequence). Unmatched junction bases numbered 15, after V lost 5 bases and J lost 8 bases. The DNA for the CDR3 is TGTGCCAGCAGCATTAGACAGGGGGCGCCGGATTGGAAGCAGTACTTC. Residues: CASSIRQGAPDWKQYF.

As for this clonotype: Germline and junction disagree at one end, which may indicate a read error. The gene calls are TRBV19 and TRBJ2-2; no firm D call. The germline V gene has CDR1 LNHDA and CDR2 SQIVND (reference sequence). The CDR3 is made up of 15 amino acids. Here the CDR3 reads CGSSITSKRTGELFF. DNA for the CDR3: TGTGGCAGTAGTATAACCAGTAAGAGGACCGGGGAGCTGTTTTTT.

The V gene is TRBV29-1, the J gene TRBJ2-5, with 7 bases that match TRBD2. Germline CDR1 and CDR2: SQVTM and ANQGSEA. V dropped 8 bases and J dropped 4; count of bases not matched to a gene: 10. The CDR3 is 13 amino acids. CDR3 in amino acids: CSLAGGEGETQYF. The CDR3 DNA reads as TGCAGCTTGGCCGGAGGGGAGGGAGAGACCCAGTACTTC.

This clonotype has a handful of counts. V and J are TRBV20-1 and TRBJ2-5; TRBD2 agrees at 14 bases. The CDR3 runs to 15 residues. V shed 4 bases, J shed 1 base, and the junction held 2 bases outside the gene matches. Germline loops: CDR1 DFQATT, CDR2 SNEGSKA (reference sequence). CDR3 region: CSAIGTSGSQETQYF. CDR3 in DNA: TGCAGTGCTATAGGGACTAGCGGGAGCCAAGAGACCCAGTACTTC.

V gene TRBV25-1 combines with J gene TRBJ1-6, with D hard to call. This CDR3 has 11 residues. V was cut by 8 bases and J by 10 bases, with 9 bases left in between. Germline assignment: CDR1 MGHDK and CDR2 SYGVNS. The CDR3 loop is CASPGGSPLHF. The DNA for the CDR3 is TGTGCCAGCCCAGGAGGATCACCCCTCCACTTT. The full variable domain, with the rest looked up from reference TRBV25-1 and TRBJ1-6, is EADIYQTPRYLVIGTGKKITLECSQTMGHDKMYWYQQDPGMELHLIHYSYGVNSTEKGDLSSESTVSRIRTEHFPLTLESARPSHTSQYLCASPGGSPLHFGNGTRLTVT.

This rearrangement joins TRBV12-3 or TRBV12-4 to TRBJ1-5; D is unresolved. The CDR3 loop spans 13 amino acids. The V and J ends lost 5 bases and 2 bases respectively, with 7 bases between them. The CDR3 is CASSPRGNQPQHF. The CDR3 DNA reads TGTGCCAGCAGTCCGAGGGGCAATCAGCCCCAGCATTTT.

CDR3 residues: CASSFRPAATNEKLFF. DNA for the CDR3: TGTGCCAGCAGCTTTAGGCCAGCCGCAACTAATGAAAAACTGTTTTTT. The chain is built from TRBV7-2 and TRBJ1-4; D gene uncertain. The CDR3 sequence is 16 residues long. The germline CDR1 and CDR2 sequences are SGHTA and FQGNSA. Trimming took 3 bases from V and 0 from J, leaving 11 bases between them.

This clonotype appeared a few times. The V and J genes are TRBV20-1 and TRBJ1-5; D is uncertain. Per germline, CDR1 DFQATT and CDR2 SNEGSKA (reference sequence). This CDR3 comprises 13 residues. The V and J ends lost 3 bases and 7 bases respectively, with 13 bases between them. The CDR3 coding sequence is TGCAGTGCTAGTGCCGCGGGGAACCAGCCCCAGCATTTT. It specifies CSASAAGNQPQHF.

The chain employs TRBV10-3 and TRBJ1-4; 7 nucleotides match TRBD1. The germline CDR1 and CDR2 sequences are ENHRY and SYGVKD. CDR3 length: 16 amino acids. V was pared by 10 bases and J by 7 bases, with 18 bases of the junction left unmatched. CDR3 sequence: CASRKYTGTVGEKLFF. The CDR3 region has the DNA TGTGCCAGCAGAAAATACACCGGGACAGTGGGTGAAAAACTGTTTTTT.

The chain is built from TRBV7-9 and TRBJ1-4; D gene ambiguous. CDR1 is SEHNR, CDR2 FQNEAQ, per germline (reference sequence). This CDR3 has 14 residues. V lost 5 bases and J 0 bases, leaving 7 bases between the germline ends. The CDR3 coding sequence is TGTGCCAGCAGCCTCCCGGCAACTAATGAAAAACTGTTTTTT. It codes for CASSLPATNEKLFF.

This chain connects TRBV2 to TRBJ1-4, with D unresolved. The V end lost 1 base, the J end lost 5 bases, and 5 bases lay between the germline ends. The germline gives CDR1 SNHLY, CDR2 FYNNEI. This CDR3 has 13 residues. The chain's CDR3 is CASSEVGNEKLFF. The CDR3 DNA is TGTGCCAGCAGTGAAGTGGGAAATGAAAAACTGTTTTTT.

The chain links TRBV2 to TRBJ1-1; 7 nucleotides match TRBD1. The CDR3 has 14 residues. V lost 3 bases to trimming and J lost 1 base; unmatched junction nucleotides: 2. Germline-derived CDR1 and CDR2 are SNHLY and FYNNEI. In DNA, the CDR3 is TGTGCCAGCAGTGAGGGACAGACGAACACTGAAGCTTTCTTT. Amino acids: CASSEGQTNTEAFF.

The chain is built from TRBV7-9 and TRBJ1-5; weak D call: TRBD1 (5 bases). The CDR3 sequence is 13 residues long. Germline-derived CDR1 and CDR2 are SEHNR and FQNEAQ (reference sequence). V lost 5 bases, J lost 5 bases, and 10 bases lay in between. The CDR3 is CASSRGTDQPQHF. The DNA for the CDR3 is TGTGCCAGCAGCCGTGGGACCGATCAGCCCCAGCATTTT.

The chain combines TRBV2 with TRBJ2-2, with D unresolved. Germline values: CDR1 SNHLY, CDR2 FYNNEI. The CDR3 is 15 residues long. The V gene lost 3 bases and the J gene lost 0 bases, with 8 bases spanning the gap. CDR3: CASSETPANTGELFF. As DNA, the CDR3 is TGTGCCAGCAGTGAGACACCTGCGAACACCGGGGAGCTGTTTTTT. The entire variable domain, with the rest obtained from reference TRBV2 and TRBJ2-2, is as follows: EPEVTQTPSHQVTQMGQEVILRCVPISNHLYFYWYRQILGQKVEFLVSFYNNEISEKSEIFDDQFSVERPDGSNFTLKIRSTKLEDSAMYFCASSETPANTGELFFGEGSRLTVL.